Listed here are 5 T cell receptor beta chains from one sample, sequenced in a study of technical replicates of blood from several donors. Libraries were prepared by immunoSEQ multiplex PCR; TCRdb keeps only in-frame clonotypes and omits some of them. The repertoire holds roughly 87,000 clones, with over 75% as singletons. Input material: T cells isolated from PBMCs. The receptors stem from a human donor in good health.

Here the CDR3 reads CASSPTLAGVTDTQYF. The CDR3 bases are TGCGCCAGCAGCCCGACTCTAGCGGGAGTAACAGATACGCAGTATTTT. The chain joins TRBV5-1 to TRBJ2-3, with TRBD2 identical over 10 bases. Germline V gene sequence: CDR1 SGHRS, CDR2 YFSETQ. The V segment lost 4 bases and the J segment 3 bases; nucleotides outside the gene matches: 8. The CDR3 is made up of 16 amino acids.

The rearrangement joins TRBV15 to TRBJ2-1; tentatively, D is TRBD1 (6 bases). The CDR3 has 16 residues. Trimming cost V 0 bases and J 4 bases, with 13 bases left between them. Germline V CDR1 and CDR2: LNHNV, YYDKDF (reference sequence). CDR3 nucleotides: TGTGCCACCAGCAGAGATCCCGGGACATCTTACAATGAGCAGTTCTTC. It encodes CATSRDPGTSYNEQFF.

This sequence joins TRBV27 and TRBJ2-5; tentatively, D is TRBD1 (6 bases). This CDR3 contains 14 residues. Germline-derived CDR1 and CDR2 are MNHEY and SMNVEV (reference sequence). The ends were cut back, 6 bases at V and 1 base at J, with 12 bases in the middle. Here the CDR3 DNA reads TGTGCCAGCAGCGATCGGACAGTCCAAGAGACCCAGTACTTC. Translated, it gives CASSDRTVQETQYF.

A single count supports this clone. The rearrangement links TRBV30 to TRBJ2-1, with 8 bases identical to TRBD2. The germline V gene encodes CDR1 GTSNPN and CDR2 SVGIG (reference sequence). The CDR3 contains 16 residues. J was trimmed by 7 bases and V by 8 bases; bases with no gene match: 19. The CDR3 loop reads CARDGPSAGVLNEQFF. Written as DNA, the CDR3 is TGTGCCCGGGATGGGCCCTCAGCGGGAGTTTTAAATGAGCAGTTCTTC.

The gene calls are TRBV27 and TRBJ2-5; D perhaps matches TRBD1 (5 bases). Trimming pared 4 bases from V and 5 bases from J, leaving 14 bases between. The CDR3 runs 14 residues. Germline V gene sequence: CDR1 MNHEY, CDR2 SMNVEV (reference sequence). This chain's CDR3 is CASSSQDTRETQYF. In DNA form, the CDR3 reads TGTGCCAGCAGTTCTCAGGACACCCGGGAGACCCAGTACTTC.